The text below deals with one TCR beta chain. This clonotype has ten or more counts. Its antigen has not been determined. Base qualities are not provided; no much larger clone lies one nucleotide away. The sample is drawn from a study of immune heterogeneity within non-small cell lung tumors (dated by TCRdb to 2017 to 2018). Looking at the study overall: Histology comprised a handful of squamous cell carcinomas, nine to ten non-squamous carcinomas and 1 tumor not otherwise specified. The study combined whole-exome sequencing, RNA-seq and TCR beta repertoire sequencing of multiple spatially distinct regions from each NSCLC tumor to examine intratumoral immune heterogeneity. TCR repertoires were analyzed from around 57 tumor loci of roughly 16 patients, whereas transcriptome data were available for only approximately 41 loci from 11 to 13 patients. Neoantigen binding to each patient's HLA alleles was predicted with netMHCpan-3.0 for mutant peptides of 8 to 11 amino acids.

The junction shows trimming of 7 bases on V and 6 bases on J, plus 10 bases between the germline ends. Measured from the cysteine to the phenylalanine, the CDR3 is 10 residues long. Of all the DNA, just the CDR3 is kept, 30 bases in frame from base 1. Taken from the germline V gene, the CDR1 and CDR2 loops are SQVTM and ANQGSEA. The TCR beta CDR3 region was amplified with a multiplex PCR system whose first round ran for around 10 cycles using 32 V-gene forward primers and 13 J-gene reverse primers. First-round PCR used a QIAGEN Multiplex PCR Kit, and primer sequences were filed in Chinese patent CN105087789A. Illumina universal primers were attached in a second round of PCR run with the Phusion High-Fidelity PCR Kit. The TCR libraries underwent paired-end sequencing with a read length of 151 bp on the Illumina HiSeq X Ten platform. In the paper's pipeline: Reads lacking multiplex PCR primers were removed with Cutadapt, read pairs were merged with PEAR, and CDR3 regions were called with MiXCR default settings. Shannon entropy measured repertoire diversity, and clonality was calculated as one minus the Shannon entropy divided by the ln of the count of productive unique sequences. A clonotype counted as a dominant or high-frequency T-cell clone when its frequency was 0.5% or higher. TCRdb cleaned the public reads at Q25 with fastp, built clones with MiXCR and kept in-frame beta chains. A single entry per CDR3 protein holds the most common genes and DNA from its merged rows. The V and J calls and clone size are TCRdb's, not the authors'. The table for this sample lists about 15,000 distinct CDR3 sequences; approximately 26% of them were counted only once. The top ten constitute less than 5% of the sample.

For the TCR template, genomic DNA was extracted from bulk tumor tissue, and 450 to 700 ng of gDNA was amplified for each sample. During surgery, multiple biopsies were taken from each primary tumor and placed as far apart as possible within the tumor mass. Patients in the study cohort, which was described as untreated, were newly diagnosed NSCLC cases going through curative surgery. The samples came from some 15 patients with newly diagnosed non-small cell lung cancer who were having surgery intended to be curative. Two independent pathologists reviewed the resected tumor masses. Sequencing was performed only on DNA and RNA samples of high quality. Broad study findings and their caveats: Within a patient, identical dominant CDR3B clonotypes were found to recur across loci, yet unique high-frequency clones were also harbored in different tumor locations. For the most part, high-frequency TCR beta clonotypes differed from one individual patient to another. A moderate positive correlation (R 0.3 to 0.35), which was statistically significant, linked local T-cell repertoire clonality to local tumor mutational burden.

Recombination linked TRBV29-1 to TRBJ2-7; the D gene identity is not certain. Sequencing was carried out using lung tumor tissue. This TCR came from a middle-aged man with non-small cell lung cancer. CDR3 sequence: CSAVDGEQYF. At the DNA level, the sequence is TGCAGCGCCGTCGACGGCGAGCAGTACTTC.